Following are 25 T cell receptor beta chains from one sample sequenced in a study of CD8 T cells in ankylosing spondylitis. Study-wide points: Blood of patients with ankylosing spondylitis appeared to be characterized by a TCR beta motif of several highly homologous variants.

Each CDR3 protein gets one entry after TCRdb re-called the 5' RACE reads with MiXCR. Here the sample spans around 94,000 distinct CDR3 sequences, more than 8.5% being singletons. These receptors are not linked to any known antigen. Material for sequencing was blood, either unsorted or a sorted T cell fraction (not recorded which). The receptors originated from a male donor with ankylosing spondylitis.

The chain is built from TRBV6-5 and TRBJ2-7, with D perhaps matching TRBD2 (6 bases). The V gene's germline CDR1 is MNHEY and CDR2 SVGAGI. Trimming stripped 2 bases from V and 2 bases from J, with 16 bases between. The length of the CDR3 is 16 residues. The CDR3 DNA sequence: TGTGCCAGCAGTTACGGCGGAGGGAGTAAAGCCTACGAGCAGTACGTC. It yields the protein CASSYGGGSKAYEQYV.

This clonotype was recorded many times. The rearrangement uses TRBV3-1 and TRBJ1-5; D gene uncertain. Germline lookup yields CDR1 LGHDT and CDR2 YNNKEL (reference sequence). The length of the CDR3 is 13 residues. Between the trimmed V and J ends, which lost 1 base and 9 bases, there was a span of 10 bases. For the CDR3, the DNA is TGTGCCAGCAGCCAAGCCTCCGAAAGGCCCCAGCATTTT. It is translated as CASSQASERPQHF.

This clonotype was seen only a few times. V is TRBV6-5 and J is TRBJ2-5, with D perhaps matching TRBD1 or TRBD2 (5 bases each). The CDR3 runs 17 residues. Germline CDR1 reads MNHEY; CDR2 reads SVGAGI. Trimming took 0 bases from V and 5 from J, leaving 19 bases between them. CDR3 sequence: CASSYSGAGGERETQYF. The CDR3 bases are TGTGCCAGCAGTTACTCAGGGGCTGGGGGAGAGAGGGAGACCCAGTACTTC.

This clonotype showed up many times. The chain employs TRBV24-1 and TRBJ2-1, with D hard to call. Trimming took 6 bases from V and 6 from J, leaving 8 bases between them. Germline values: CDR1 KGHDR, CDR2 SFDVKD. The CDR3 length is 12 residues. DNA for the CDR3: TGTGCCACCAGTAAGGCATTCAATGAGCAGTTCTTC. It yields the protein CATSKAFNEQFF.

V and J are TRBV7-9 and TRBJ2-1, with D maybe TRBD1 (6 bases). V gave up 3 bases and J gave up 2 bases, with 8 bases separating them. The CDR3 is made up of 14 amino acids. Germline values: CDR1 SEHNR, CDR2 FQNEAQ (reference sequence). CDR3 nucleotide sequence: TGTGCCAGCAGCTTTCCAGGGGCCTACAATGAGCAGTTCTTC. Translated: CASSFPGAYNEQFF.

This chain uses TRBV13 with TRBJ2-2; D unclear. The germline CDR1 and CDR2 sequences are PRHDT and FYEKMQ (reference sequence). Trimming cost V 5 bases and J 2 bases, with 12 bases left between them. The CDR3 consists of 15 residues. The CDR3 sequence: CASSEGGLNTGELFF. The CDR3 DNA reads as TGTGCCAGCAGCGAAGGTGGCCTAAACACCGGGGAGCTGTTTTTT.

The V and J genes are TRBV13 and TRBJ2-1; D ambiguous. The germline V gene has CDR1 PRHDT and CDR2 FYEKMQ (reference sequence). Deletions cut 5 bases from V and 3 bases from J, with 14 bases between. CDR3 size: 15 residues. The CDR3 DNA reads TGTGCCAGCAGCACCCGCGCCGCCTTCTACAATGAGCAGTTCTTC. Protein: CASSTRAAFYNEQFF. The variable domain in full, completed from reference TRBV13 and TRBJ2-1, reads AAGVIQSPRHLIKEKRETATLKCYPIPRHDTVYWYQQGPGQDPQFLISFYEKMQSDKGSIPDRFSAQQFSDYHSELNMSSLELGDSALYFCASSTRAAFYNEQFFGPGTRLTVL.

This clonotype was recorded at least ten times. This chain links TRBV12-3 or TRBV12-4 with TRBJ1-1; TRBD1 might be the D (6 bases). Trimming left V 6 bases short and J 4 bases short, with 24 bases between. The CDR3 is 17 amino acids. CDR3 sequence: CASSFPLGAARGTEAFF. In DNA form, the CDR3 reads TGTGCCAGCAGCTTCCCTTTGGGGGCCGCTCGGGGCACTGAAGCTTTCTTT.

This clonotype came up many times. The chain couples TRBV12-3 or TRBV12-4 to TRBJ2-1, with 7 bases matching TRBD1. V was pared by 3 bases and J by 7 bases, with 6 bases of the junction left unmatched. CDR3 length equals 14 residues. CDR3 nucleotide sequence: TGTGCCAGCAGTTTGAGGAGCAGGGGGAATGAGCAGTTCTTC. As protein: CASSLRSRGNEQFF.

This clonotype occurred a few times. V gene TRBV30 combines with J gene TRBJ2-1, with 13 bases aligning to TRBD2. The CDR3 loop spans 15 amino acids. Losses at the gene ends were 1 base for V and 5 bases for J; bases not matched to a gene: 2. Germline V gives CDR1 GTSNPN, CDR2 SVGIG (reference sequence). DNA for the CDR3: TGTGCCTGGAGTGAGGGACTAGCGGGACACAATGAGCAGTTCTTC. It encodes CAWSEGLAGHNEQFF.

This clonotype has ten or more counts. The chain links TRBV27 to TRBJ2-1; D call uncertain. This CDR3 comprises 14 residues. CDR1 and CDR2 from the germline V gene are MNHEY and SMNVEV (reference sequence). Trimming pared 4 bases from V and 5 bases from J, leaving 12 bases between. In DNA form, the CDR3 reads TGTGCCAGCAGTTGGGGTAGTCCGGACAATGAGCAGTTCTTC. It encodes CASSWGSPDNEQFF.

In its sample, this clonotype was seen many times. The chain recombines TRBV7-2 with TRBJ2-6; 8 bases align to TRBD1. This CDR3 is built from 17 residues. V gave up 3 bases and J gave up 4 bases; unmatched junction bases: 8. Looked up from germline, CDR1 is SGHTA and CDR2 is FQGNSA. CDR3 DNA: TGTGCCAGCAGCTTTCAGGGGGCCCCTAAGGGGGCCAACGTCCTGACTTTC. Amino acid sequence: CASSFQGAPKGANVLTF.

This clonotype was detected ten times or more. This chain uses TRBV9 with TRBJ2-1; 8 nucleotides align to TRBD2. This CDR3 is 15 amino acids long. Trimming cost V 4 bases and J 0 bases; bases outside gene matches: 3. Germline assignment: CDR1 SGDLS and CDR2 YYNGEE. CDR3 residues: CASSRSGSSYNEQFF. In nucleotides, the CDR3 is TGTGCCAGCAGCCGAAGCGGGAGCTCCTACAATGAGCAGTTCTTC. The full variable domain, rest sourced from reference TRBV9 and TRBJ2-1, is DSGVTQTPKHLITATGQRVTLRCSPRSGDLSVYWYQQSLDQGLQFLIQYYNGEERAKGNILERFSAQQFPDLHSELNLSSLELGDSALYFCASSRSGSSYNEQFFGPGTRLTVL.

This clonotype was counted at least ten times. V is TRBV25-1 and J is TRBJ2-1; possible D gene TRBD2, 5 bases. The V end was cut by 0 bases, the J end by 5 bases, with 11 bases between. The CDR3 has 15 amino acids. CDR1 is MGHDK and CDR2 is SYGVNS in the germline V gene. The DNA of the CDR3 is TGTGCCAGCAGTGAATATGGTCAGCGGCACAATGAGCAGTTCTTC. This codes for CASSEYGQRHNEQFF.

The chain recombines TRBV7-8 with TRBJ2-5, with 14 bases lining up with TRBD2. The trim removed 5 bases at V and 1 base at J, leaving 6 bases unmatched. Germline V gives CDR1 SGHVS, CDR2 FQNEAQ. This CDR3 spans 17 amino acids. CDR3 residues: CASSTGLAGVSQETQYF. CDR3 DNA: TGTGCCAGCAGCACGGGACTAGCGGGAGTTAGCCAAGAGACCCAGTACTTC.

This clonotype appeared a few times. The chain uses TRBV3-1 and TRBJ2-7; no clear D gene. The CDR3 spans 12 residues. The germline CDR1 and CDR2 sequences are LGHDT and YNNKEL (reference sequence). Trimming took off 0 bases at V and 7 bases at J, with 7 bases between the two ends. The CDR3 spells CASSQDFYEQYF. The CDR3 DNA reads TGTGCCAGCAGCCAAGACTTCTATGAGCAGTACTTC.

This clonotype was detected a few times. This chain joins TRBV3-1 and TRBJ1-1; D is perhaps TRBD1 (5 bases). This CDR3 spans 13 amino acids. Per germline, CDR1 LGHDT and CDR2 YNNKEL (reference sequence). V was trimmed by 0 bases and J by 5 bases, leaving 7 bases between them. Written as DNA, the CDR3 is TGTGCCAGCAGCCAAGACAGGGCTACTGAAGCTTTCTTT. Protein sequence: CASSQDRATEAFF.

The chain links TRBV18 to TRBJ2-1; the match to TRBD2 covers 7 bases. Looked up from germline, CDR1 is KGHSH and CDR2 is LQKENI. V dropped 0 bases and J dropped 8; count of bases not matched to a gene: 1. CDR3 size: 13 residues. The CDR3 nucleotides are TGTGCCAGCTCACCACCGGCGGGGGATGAGCAGTTCTTC. This codes for CASSPPAGDEQFF.

This clonotype was recorded at least ten times. The gene calls are TRBV12-3 or TRBV12-4 and TRBJ2-1; D tentatively reads TRBD1 or TRBD2 (5 bases each). With 9 bases removed from V and 0 bases from J, the gap between germline ends came to 15 bases. The CDR3 runs to 15 residues. The CDR3 coding sequence is TGTGCCAGTACCTGGGGCGGGTCCTCCTACAATGAGCAGTTCTTC. Protein: CASTWGGSSYNEQFF.

This clonotype was picked up a small number of times. The chain joins TRBV2 to TRBJ1-3; D remains ambiguous. This CDR3 spans 12 amino acids. The germline V gene encodes CDR1 SNHLY and CDR2 FYNNEI. Trimming removed 0 bases at V and 8 bases at J, with 5 bases between. The CDR3 coding sequence is TGTGCCAGCAGTGAAGCGAGGGACACCATATATTTT. This translates into CASSEARDTIYF.

The chain is built from TRBV7-6 and TRBJ2-7; 7 nucleotides align to TRBD2. Germline CDR1 reads SGHVS; CDR2 reads FNYEAQ. CDR3 length equals 15 residues. V dropped 5 bases and J dropped 4; count of bases not matched to a gene: 11. The CDR3 sequence is CASSPSRGRGYEQYF. CDR3 in DNA: TGTGCCAGCAGCCCGTCGCGCGGGAGAGGGTACGAGCAGTACTTC.

The V call is TRBV13, the J call TRBJ1-2; possibly TRBD1 for D (5 bases). This CDR3 is 13 amino acids long. V was pared by 5 bases and J by 3 bases, with 10 bases between. Germline values: CDR1 PRHDT, CDR2 FYEKMQ (reference sequence). The DNA of the CDR3 is TGTGCCAGCAGCCCGGGGGGGTACTATGGCTACACCTTC. It translates to CASSPGGYYGYTF. Complete variable domain (other parts from reference TRBV13 and TRBJ1-2): AAGVIQSPRHLIKEKRETATLKCYPIPRHDTVYWYQQGPGQDPQFLISFYEKMQSDKGSIPDRFSAQQFSDYHSELNMSSLELGDSALYFCASSPGGYYGYTFGSGTRLTVV.

V usage is TRBV7-9 and J usage is TRBJ1-2; D gene ambiguous. Germline CDR1 is SEHNR and CDR2 is FQNEAQ (reference sequence). This CDR3 is 14 amino acids long. V shed 5 bases and J shed 5 bases, with 15 bases lying between them. The CDR3 nucleotides read TGTGCCAGCAGCCCCCAAAGTCGGACGTATGGCTACACCTTC. Protein sequence: CASSPQSRTYGYTF.

This clonotype showed up many times. This chain connects TRBV3-1 to TRBJ1-1; no reliable D call. CDR1 and CDR2 (germline): LGHDT, YNNKEL (reference sequence). The V end was cut by 1 base, the J end by 0 bases, with 9 bases between. This CDR3 comprises 15 residues. Here the CDR3 reads CASSQVHAMNTEAFF. Here the CDR3 DNA reads TGTGCCAGCAGCCAAGTGCACGCAATGAACACTGAAGCTTTCTTT.

This chain links TRBV20-1 with TRBJ2-2; D is undetermined. In germline, CDR1 is DFQATT, CDR2 SNEGSKA (reference sequence). Trimming cost V 0 bases and J 6 bases, with 17 bases left between them. The CDR3 is 16 residues long. CDR3 coding DNA: TGCAGTGCTAGAGAAAAGAGAAGCTTGGCGGCCGGGGAGCTGTTTTTT. Translation gives CSAREKRSLAAGELFF.